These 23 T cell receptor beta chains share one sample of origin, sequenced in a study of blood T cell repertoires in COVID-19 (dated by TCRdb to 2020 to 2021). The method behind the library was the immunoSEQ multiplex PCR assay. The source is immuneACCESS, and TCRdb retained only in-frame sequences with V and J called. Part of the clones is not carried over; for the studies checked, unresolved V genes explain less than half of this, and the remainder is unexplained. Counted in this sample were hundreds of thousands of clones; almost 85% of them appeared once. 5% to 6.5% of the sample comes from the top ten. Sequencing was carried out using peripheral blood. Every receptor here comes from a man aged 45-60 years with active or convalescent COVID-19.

CDR3: CASSGGPGANVLTF. CDR3 coding DNA: TGTGCCAGCAGCGGGGGGCCTGGGGCCAACGTCCTGACTTTC. The rearrangement links TRBV9 to TRBJ2-6, with D perhaps TRBD1 (6 bases). This CDR3 is built from 14 residues. V lost 3 bases to trimming and J lost 2 bases, with 6 bases between them. Germline V gene sequence: CDR1 SGDLS, CDR2 YYNGEE.

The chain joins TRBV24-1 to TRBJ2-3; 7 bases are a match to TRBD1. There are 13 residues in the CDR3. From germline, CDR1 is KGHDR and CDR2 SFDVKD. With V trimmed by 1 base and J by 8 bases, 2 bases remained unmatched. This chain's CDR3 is CATSDFDRATQYF. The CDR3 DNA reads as TGTGCCACCAGTGATTTCGACAGGGCTACGCAGTATTTT.

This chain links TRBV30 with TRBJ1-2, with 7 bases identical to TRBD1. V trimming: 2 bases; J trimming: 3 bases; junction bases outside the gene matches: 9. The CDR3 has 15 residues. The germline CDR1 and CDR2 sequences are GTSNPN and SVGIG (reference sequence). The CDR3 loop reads CAWSLTGTAYYGYTF. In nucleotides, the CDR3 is TGTGCCTGGAGTCTCACCGGGACAGCCTACTATGGCTACACCTTC. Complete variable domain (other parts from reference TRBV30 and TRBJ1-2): SQTIHQWPATLVQPVGSPLSLECTVEGTSNPNLYWYRQAAGRGLQLLFYSVGIGQISSEVPQNLSASRPQDRQFILSSKKLLLSDSGFYLCAWSLTGTAYYGYTFGSGTRLTVV.

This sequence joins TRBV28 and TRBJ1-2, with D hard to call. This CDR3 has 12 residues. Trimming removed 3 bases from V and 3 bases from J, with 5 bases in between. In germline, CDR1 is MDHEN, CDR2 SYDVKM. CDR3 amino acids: CASSFPDYGYTF. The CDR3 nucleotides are TGTGCCAGCAGTTTCCCCGACTATGGCTACACCTTC.

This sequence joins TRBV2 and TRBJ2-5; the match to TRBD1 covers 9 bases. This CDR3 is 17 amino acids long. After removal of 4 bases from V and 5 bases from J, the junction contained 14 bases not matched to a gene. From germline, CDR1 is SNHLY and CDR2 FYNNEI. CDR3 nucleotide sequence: TGTGCCAGCAGTGCGGGACAGGGACGCAGCAGGGGGGAGACCCAGTACTTC. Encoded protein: CASSAGQGRSRGETQYF.

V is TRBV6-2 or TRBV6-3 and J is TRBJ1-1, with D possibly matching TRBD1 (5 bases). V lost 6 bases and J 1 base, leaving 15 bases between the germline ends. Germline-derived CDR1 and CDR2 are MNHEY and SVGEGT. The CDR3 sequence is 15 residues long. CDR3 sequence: CASSQLATGNTEAFF. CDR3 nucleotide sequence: TGTGCCAGCAGCCAGTTGGCAACAGGGAACACTGAAGCTTTCTTT.

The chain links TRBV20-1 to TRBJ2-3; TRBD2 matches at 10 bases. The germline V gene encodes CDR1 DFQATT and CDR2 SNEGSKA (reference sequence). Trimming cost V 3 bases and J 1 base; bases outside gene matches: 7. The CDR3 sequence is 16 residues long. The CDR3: CSASSLGTSGTDTQYF. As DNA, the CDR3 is TGCAGTGCTAGTAGCCTGGGGACTAGCGGCACAGATACGCAGTATTTT.

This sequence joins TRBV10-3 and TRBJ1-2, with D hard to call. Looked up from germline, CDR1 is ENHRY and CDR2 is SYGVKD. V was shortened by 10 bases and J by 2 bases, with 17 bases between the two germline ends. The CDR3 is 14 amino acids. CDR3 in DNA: TGTGCCACCGGAATAACAGTTGGCAACTATGGCTACACCTTC. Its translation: CATGITVGNYGYTF.

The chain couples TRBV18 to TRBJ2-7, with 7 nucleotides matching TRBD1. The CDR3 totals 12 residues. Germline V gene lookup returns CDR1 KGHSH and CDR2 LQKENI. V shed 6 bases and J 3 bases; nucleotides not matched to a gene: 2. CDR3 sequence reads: CASSRDSYEQYF. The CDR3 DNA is TGTGCCAGCTCCAGGGACAGCTACGAGCAGTACTTC.

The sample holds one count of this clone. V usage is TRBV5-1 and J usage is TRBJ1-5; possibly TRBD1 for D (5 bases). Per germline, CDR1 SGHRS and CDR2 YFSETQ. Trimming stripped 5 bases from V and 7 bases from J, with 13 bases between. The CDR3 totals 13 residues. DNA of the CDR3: TGCGCCAGCAGAGGGGCAGACGAACAGCCCCAGCATTTT. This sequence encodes CASRGADEQPQHF.

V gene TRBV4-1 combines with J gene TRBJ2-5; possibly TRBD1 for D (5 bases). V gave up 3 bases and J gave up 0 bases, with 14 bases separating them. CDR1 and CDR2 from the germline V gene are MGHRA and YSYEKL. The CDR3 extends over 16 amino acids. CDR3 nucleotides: TGCGCCAGCAGCCAGAAGGACACGTCGTACCAAGAGACCCAGTACTTC. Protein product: CASSQKDTSYQETQYF.

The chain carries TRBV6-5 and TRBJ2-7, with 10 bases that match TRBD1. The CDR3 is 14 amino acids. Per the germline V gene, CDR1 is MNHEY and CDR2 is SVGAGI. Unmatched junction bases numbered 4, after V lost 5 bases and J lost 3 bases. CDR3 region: CASSPGTGVYEQYF. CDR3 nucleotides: TGTGCCAGCAGTCCCGGGACAGGGGTCTACGAGCAGTACTTC.

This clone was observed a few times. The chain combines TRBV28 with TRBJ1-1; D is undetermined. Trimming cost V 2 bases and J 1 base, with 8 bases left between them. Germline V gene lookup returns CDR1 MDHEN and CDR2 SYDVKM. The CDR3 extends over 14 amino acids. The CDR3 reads CASSLGRKNTEAFF. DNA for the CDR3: TGTGCCAGCAGTTTAGGTAGAAAGAACACTGAAGCTTTCTTT.

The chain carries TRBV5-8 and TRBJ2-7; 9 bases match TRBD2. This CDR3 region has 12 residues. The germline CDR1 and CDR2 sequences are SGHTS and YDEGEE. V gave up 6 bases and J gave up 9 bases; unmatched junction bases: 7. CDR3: CASIQLSGRQYF. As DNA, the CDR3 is TGTGCCAGCATTCAGCTTAGCGGGAGGCAGTACTTC.

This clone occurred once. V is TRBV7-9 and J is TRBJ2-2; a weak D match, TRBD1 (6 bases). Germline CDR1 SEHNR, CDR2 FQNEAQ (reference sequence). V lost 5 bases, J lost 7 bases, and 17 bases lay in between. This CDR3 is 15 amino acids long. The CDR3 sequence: CASSVGTIVSGELFF. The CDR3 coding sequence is TGTGCCAGCAGCGTCGGGACAATTGTCAGCGGGGAGCTGTTTTTT. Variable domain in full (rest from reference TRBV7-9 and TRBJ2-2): DTGVSQNPRHKITKRGQNVTFRCDPISEHNRLYWYRQTLGQGPEFLTYFQNEAQLEKSRLLSDRFSAERPKGSFSTLEIQRTEQGDSAMYLCASSVGTIVSGELFFGEGSRLTVL.

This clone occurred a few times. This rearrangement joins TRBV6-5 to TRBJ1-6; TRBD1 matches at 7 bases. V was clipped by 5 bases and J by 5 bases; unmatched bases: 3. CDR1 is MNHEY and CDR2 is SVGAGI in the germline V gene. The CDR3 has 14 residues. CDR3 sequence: CASSPGTDNSPLHF. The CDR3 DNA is TGTGCCAGCAGTCCCGGGACAGATAATTCACCCCTCCACTTT.

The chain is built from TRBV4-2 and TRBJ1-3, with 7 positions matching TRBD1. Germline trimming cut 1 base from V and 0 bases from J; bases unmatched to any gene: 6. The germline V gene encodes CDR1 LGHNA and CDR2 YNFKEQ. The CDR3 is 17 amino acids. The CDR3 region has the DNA TGTGCCAGCAGCCAAGGACGGCCAGGGGGCTCTGGAAACACCATATATTTT. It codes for CASSQGRPGGSGNTIYF.

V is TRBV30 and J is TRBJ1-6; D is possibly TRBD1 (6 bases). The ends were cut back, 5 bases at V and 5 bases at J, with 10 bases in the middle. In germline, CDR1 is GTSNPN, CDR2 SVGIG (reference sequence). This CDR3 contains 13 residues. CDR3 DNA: TGTGCCTGGGCGACAGGAGATAATTCACCCCTCCACTTT. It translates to CAWATGDNSPLHF.

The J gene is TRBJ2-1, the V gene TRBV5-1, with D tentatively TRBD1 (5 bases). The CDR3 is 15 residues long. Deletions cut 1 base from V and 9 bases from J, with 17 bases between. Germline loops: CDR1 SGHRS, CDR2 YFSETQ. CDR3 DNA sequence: TGCGCCAGCAGCTTGTCGACAGACATTCACAGTGAGCAGTTCTTC. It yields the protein CASSLSTDIHSEQFF.

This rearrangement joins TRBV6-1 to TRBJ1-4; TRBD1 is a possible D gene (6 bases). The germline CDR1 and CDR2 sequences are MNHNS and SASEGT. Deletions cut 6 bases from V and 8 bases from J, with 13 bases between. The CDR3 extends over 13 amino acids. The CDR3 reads CASSQGFVEKLFF. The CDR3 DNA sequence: TGTGCCAGCAGCCAGGGGTTTGTCGAAAAACTGTTTTTT.

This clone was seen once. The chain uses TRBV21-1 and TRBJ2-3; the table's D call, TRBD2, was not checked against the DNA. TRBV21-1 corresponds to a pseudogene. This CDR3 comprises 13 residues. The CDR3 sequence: CASRGGSTDTQYF. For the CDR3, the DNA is TGTGCCAGCAGGGGGGGGTCAACAGATACGCAGTATTTT.

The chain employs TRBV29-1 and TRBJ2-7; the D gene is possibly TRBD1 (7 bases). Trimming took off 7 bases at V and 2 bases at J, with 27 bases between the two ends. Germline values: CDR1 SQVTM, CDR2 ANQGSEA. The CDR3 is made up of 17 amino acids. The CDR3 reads CSAAGSGQNFSPYEQYF. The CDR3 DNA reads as TGCAGCGCCGCGGGGTCGGGACAGAACTTTTCTCCCTACGAGCAGTACTTC.

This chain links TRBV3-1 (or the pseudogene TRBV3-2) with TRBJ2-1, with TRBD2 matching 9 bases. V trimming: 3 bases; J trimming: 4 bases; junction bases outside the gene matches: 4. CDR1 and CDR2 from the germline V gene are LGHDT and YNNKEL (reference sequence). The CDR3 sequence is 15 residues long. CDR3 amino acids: CASSQTSGGYNEQFF. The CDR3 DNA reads TGTGCCAGCAGCCAGACTAGCGGAGGATACAATGAGCAGTTCTTC.